This T cell receptor beta chain was identified in a study of T cells in tumors and immune-related adverse events (dated by TCRdb to the early 2020s). The TCR beta locus was amplified and sequenced with the immunoSEQ assay, yielding bulk TCR Vbeta CDR3 data. The authors processed their data as follows. Non-productive CDR3s, sequences shorter than 7 amino acids, and those not starting with C or ending with F/W were excluded. Only specimens with at least 1000 reads were analysed, and clonotypes were defined at the amino acid level. Clonality was computed as 1 minus Pielou's evenness. Library sizes were equalized by abundance-weighted random subsampling with replacement, which was repeated 100 times so that 95% confidence intervals could be reported. The Morisita overlap index was used to quantify repertoire overlap, and the top 40 clones in each specimen were examined for overlap with the irAE. TCRdb retrieved this table from immuneACCESS and kept in-frame rearrangements only. Not all clones are present; in checked studies, unresolved V genes account for under half, and no reason is known for the remainder. V, J and clone size were drawn from that table, and D and trimming were deduced from the DNA. Across this sample there are fewer than 25,000 clones, with approximately 90% seen only once. 1.2% to 1.5% of the sample rests with the top ten.

Worth noting for this clone: Which antigen it targets is not known. Base-call qualities are not available, and no considerably larger clone is one nucleotide away.

What the treatment or condition label conveys for this sample: nivolumab (PD-1 blockade) given before sampling. The DNeasy Blood and Tissue Kit was used to extract DNA from formalin-fixed paraffin-embedded specimens. The CDR3 runs 14 residues from the cysteine to the phenylalanine. Only CDR3 DNA remains: 42 bases, in frame from the first base. Looking up the germline V gene yields CDR1 SGDLS and CDR2 YYNGEE. V is pared back by 4 bases and J by 6 bases, with 16 bases lying between the germline termini. The sample in question was lymph node tissue, obtained from a patient treated with anti-PD-1 therapy. The V and J segments used are TRBV9 and TRBJ1-2; TRBD1 might be the D gene, on 5 matching bases. This TCR derives from a female donor with metastatic renal cell carcinoma. DNA sequence: TGTGCCAGCAGCCTTAGTGGGGGGAAAGATGGCTACACCTTC. The encoded protein is CASSLSGGKDGYTF.